This TCR beta chain was sequenced in a study of shared clonotypes between healthy human individuals. With 3 bases removed from V and 2 bases from J, the gap between germline ends came to 25 bases. Germline lookup yields CDR1 SGHNT and CDR2 YYREEE (reference sequence). CDR3 length equals 19 residues. TCRdb's copy holds only in-frame clones and misses some; the assay was immunoSEQ multiplex PCR. The sample lists about 730,000 clones; around 70% were seen once. Sequenced: memory CD4+ T cells sorted from blood. Described subset: CD45RA-negative fraction. The chain carries TRBV5-4 and TRBJ2-3; tentatively, D is TRBD2 (6 bases). This TCR was sampled from a woman aged 25 to 39 in good health. The CDR3: CASSSLLGTPRASTDTQYF. The CDR3 nucleotides are TGTGCCAGCAGCTCCCTTCTCGGGACTCCACGAGCTTCCACAGATACGCAGTATTTT.